Listed below are T cell receptor beta chains from one sample, sequenced in a study of blood T cell repertoires in COVID-19. TCRdb's table, derived via immunoSEQ multiplex PCR, lists solely in-frame clones and lacks some. The profile shows approximately 250,000 clones, over 80% of them singletons. Input material: PBMCs or T cells enriched from blood (not recorded which). The origin of the receptors is a middle-aged woman who had been exposed to COVID-19. The CDR3 runs from the conserved cysteine through the conserved F or W. D genes are given only for firm matches. Clone size is shown for a subset of rows, as once, few, many or a class of expanded clone.

clone_size d_call j_call v_call cdr3_length cdr3_nt cdr3_aa
few NA TRBJ2-2 TRBV5-5 16 TGTGCCAGCAGCTCAGGGGAACAGGCATACACCGGGGAGCTGTTTTTT CASSSGEQAYTGELFF
NA TRBD1 TRBJ1-6 TRBV6-5 14 TGTGCCAGCACTGGGACAGGACCAAATTCACCCCTCCACTTT CASTGTGPNSPLHF
NA NA TRBJ1-4 TRBV4-3 13 TGCGCCAGCAGCCTCTCGACAGACCCCAGACTGTTTTTT CASSLSTDPRLFF
NA TRBD1 TRBJ2-7 TRBV18 14 TGTGCCAGCTCGACACAGGGGGCGCGCGACGAGCAGTACTTC CASSTQGARDEQYF
NA TRBD2 TRBJ2-3 TRBV14 15 TGTGCCAGCAGCGTCCCTAGCGGGGGCACAGATACGCAGTATTTT CASSVPSGGTDTQYF
NA TRBD2 TRBJ2-5 TRBV6-5 16 TGTGCCAGCAGTTACTCGCTAGCGGGGATCGGAGAGACCCAGTACTTC CASSYSLAGIGETQYF
NA NA TRBJ1-1 TRBV5-4 12 TGTGCCAGCAGCGTGGACAGAACTGAAGCTTTCTTT CASSVDRTEAFF
NA NA TRBJ1-6 TRBV9 15 TGTGCCAGCAGCTCAACAGGGAACTATAATTCACCCCTCCACTTT CASSSTGNYNSPLHF
NA NA TRBJ1-1 TRBV7-3 14 TGTGCCAGCAGCTGGGGGGGCATGAACACTGAAGCTTTCTTT CASSWGGMNTEAFF
NA TRBD2 TRBJ2-2 TRBV4-2 15 TGTGCCAGCAGCCACGGACTAGTGAGGACCGGGGAGCTGTTTTTT CASSHGLVRTGELFF
few NA TRBJ2-3 TRBV6-4 14 TGTGCCAGCAGTCCAACAGGGAGCACAGATACGCAGTATTTT CASSPTGSTDTQYF
NA NA TRBJ1-3 TRBV27 14 TGTGCCAGCAGGCTAGGGGGATCCGGAAACACCATATATTTT CASRLGGSGNTIYF
NA NA TRBJ1-6 TRBV5-8 18 TGTGCCAGCAGCTTGTACCGGGCGGGGAGCTCCTATAATTCACCCCTCCACTTT CASSLYRAGSSYNSPLHF
NA TRBD1 TRBJ2-7 TRBV5-5 15 TGTGCCAGCAGCCTATCGGGACAGGGAAATTACGAGCAGTACTTC CASSLSGQGNYEQYF
once NA TRBJ1-6 TRBV5-6 14 TGTGCCAGCAGCTTTGCACAGGCTCATTCACCCCTCCACTTT CASSFAQAHSPLHF
NA TRBD1 TRBJ1-1 TRBV2 11 TGTGCCAGCATTTGGGACAGTGAAGCTTTCTTT CASIWDSEAFF
NA NA TRBJ1-2 TRBV2 11 TGTGCCAGCTTCGGGTCGGAGGGCTACACCTTC CASFGSEGYTF
few TRBD1 TRBJ1-6 TRBV6-5 14 TGTGCCAGCATGAACACAGGGGTTAATTCACCCCTCCACTTT CASMNTGVNSPLHF
few NA TRBJ1-1 TRBV19 12 TGTGCCAGTAGAGGGGCCTACACTGAAGCTTTCTTT CASRGAYTEAFF
few TRBD2 TRBJ2-1 TRBV19 17 TGTGCCAGTAGTCGACCGTGGACTAGCGGGGCCCACAATGAGCAGTTCTTC CASSRPWTSGAHNEQFF
once TRBD1 TRBJ2-5 TRBV27 15 TGTGCCAGTAGACCTCGACAGGGGGTATTGGAGACCCAGTACTTC CASRPRQGVLETQYF
NA NA TRBJ1-6 TRBV28 14 TGTGCCAGCAGTCCCGGGACATTGAACTCACCCCTCCACTTT CASSPGTLNSPLHF
NA NA TRBJ1-4 TRBV30 14 TGTGCCTGGAGTGTCCTAACGATAGCTGAAAAACTGTTTTTT CAWSVLTIAEKLFF
NA TRBD1 TRBJ1-1 TRBV2 17 TGTGCCAGCAGTGTGCCGCGGGACAGGGTAGGCGCCACTGAAGCTTTCTTT CASSVPRDRVGATEAFF
NA TRBD1 TRBJ1-1 TRBV19 12 TGTGCCAGTATATGGGGACAGTCTGAAGCTTTCTTT CASIWGQSEAFF
NA TRBD1 TRBJ2-5 TRBV10-3 16 TGTGCCATCAGTGAGTGGAGGACAGGGGGTCGGGAGACCCAGTACTTC CAISEWRTGGRETQYF
NA TRBD1 TRBJ1-5 TRBV19 18 TGTGCCAGTAGTTCTCCCCTCTCCGGGACAGGGGGATTGTACCCCCAGCATTTT CASSSPLSGTGGLYPQHF
few NA TRBJ2-1 TRBV19 15 TGTGCCAGTAGTATAGGTGGAGGACCTACCAATGAGCAGTTCTTC CASSIGGGPTNEQFF
NA TRBD1 TRBJ1-2 TRBV7-9 15 TGTGCCAGCAGCCTCATGGGACAGGGGGCGTATGGCTACACCTTC CASSLMGQGAYGYTF
NA TRBD1 TRBJ2-3 TRBV5-4 16 TGTGCCAGCAGCAAAAGGACAGGTCTACCCACAGATACGCAGTATTTT CASSKRTGLPTDTQYF
NA TRBD1 TRBJ1-1 TRBV10-3 13 TGTGCCATCAGCGAGACAGGGTGGACTGAAGCTTTCTTT CAISETGWTEAFF
NA TRBD2 TRBJ2-1 TRBV4-1 16 TGCGCCAGCAGCCTGAGCGGGGGGGCTAAGTTTTATGAGCAGTTCTTC CASSLSGGAKFYEQFF
NA NA TRBJ1-5 TRBV16 16 TGTGCCAGCAGCCAATTGGCGGGGTGGGATAGTCAGCCCCAGCATTTT CASSQLAGWDSQPQHF
NA NA TRBJ1-1 TRBV6-6 12 TGTGCCAGCAGACCGGGGGGGGCTGAAGCTTTCTTT CASRPGGAEAFF
NA NA TRBJ2-7 TRBV6-6 13 TGTGCCAGCAGGTCCCTGGGGGGCTACGAGCAGTACTTC CASRSLGGYEQYF
once TRBD1 TRBJ1-3 TRBV7-9 17 TGTGCCAGCAGCTTAGTAACCGGGACAGGGGAGCGAAACACCATATATTTT CASSLVTGTGERNTIYF
NA NA TRBJ1-1 TRBV12-3/TRBV12-4 13 TGTGCCAGCAGTCCACGACACCACACTGAAGCTTTCTTT CASSPRHHTEAFF
NA NA TRBJ1-2 TRBV6-5 15 TGTGCCAGCAGACCAACAGGATGGGGGGACTATGGCTACACCTTC CASRPTGWGDYGYTF
NA TRBD1 TRBJ2-1 TRBV5-6 14 TGTGCCAGCACTCGGGACAGGACATACAATGAGCAGTTCTTC CASTRDRTYNEQFF
NA NA TRBJ1-2 TRBV20-1 11 TGCAGTGCTACACGACCAGGCGGCTACACCTTC CSATRPGGYTF
NA NA TRBJ1-5 TRBV7-9 16 TGTGCCAGCAGTCCTAGGGGCTGGCAGAGCAATCAGCCCCAGCATTTT CASSPRGWQSNQPQHF
NA NA TRBJ1-6 TRBV12-5 16 TGTGCTAGTGGGACGGACGCTCCTCTCGGAGGTTCACCCCTCCACTTT CASGTDAPLGGSPLHF
NA NA TRBJ2-1 TRBV18 16 TGTGCCAGCTCACCGTCCCGAGAAGTGTCCTACAATGAGCAGTTCTTC CASSPSREVSYNEQFF
NA TRBD1 TRBJ1-6 TRBV2 16 TGTGCCAGCATCCCGGACAGGCCGACGGGAAATTCACCCCTCCACTTT CASIPDRPTGNSPLHF
NA TRBD1 TRBJ1-6 TRBV28 15 TGTGCCAGCACCGGATCGGGACAGGGGGGTTCACCCCTCCACTTT CASTGSGQGGSPLHF
once TRBD1 TRBJ1-1 TRBV7-2 14 TGTGCCAGCAGCACGAGGGGGCTGTCGTCTGAAGCTTTCTTT CASSTRGLSSEAFF
NA NA TRBJ1-1 TRBV5-1 13 TGCGCCAGCAGCTTGGAACAGTACACTGAAGCTTTCTTT CASSLEQYTEAFF
NA NA TRBJ1-4 TRBV2 13 TGTGCCAGCAGGACCCGGCGGAATGAAAAACTGTTTTTT CASRTRRNEKLFF
once NA TRBJ2-1 TRBV20-1 10 TGCAGTGCCCCCCTAGCAATCCAGTTCTTC CSAPLAIQFF
NA NA TRBJ1-1 TRBV7-2 15 TGTGCCAGCAGCTTAGTAGAGGCTTTAAACACTGAAGCTTTCTTT CASSLVEALNTEAFF
NA NA TRBJ1-6 TRBV28 15 TGTGCCAGCAGTTTATGGGCAGGGAGGGATTCACCCCTCCACTTT CASSLWAGRDSPLHF